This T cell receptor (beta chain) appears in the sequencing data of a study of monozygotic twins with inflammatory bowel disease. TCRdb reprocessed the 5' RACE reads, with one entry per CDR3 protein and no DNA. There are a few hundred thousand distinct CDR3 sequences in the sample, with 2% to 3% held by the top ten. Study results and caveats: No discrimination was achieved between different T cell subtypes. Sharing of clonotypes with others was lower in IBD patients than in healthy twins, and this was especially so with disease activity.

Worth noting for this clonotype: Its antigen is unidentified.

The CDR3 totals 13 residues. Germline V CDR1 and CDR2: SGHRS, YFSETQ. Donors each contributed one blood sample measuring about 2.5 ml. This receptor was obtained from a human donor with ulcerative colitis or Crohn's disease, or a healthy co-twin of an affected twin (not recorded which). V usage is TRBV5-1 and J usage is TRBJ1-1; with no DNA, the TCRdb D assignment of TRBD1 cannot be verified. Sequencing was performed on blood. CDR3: CASSLIQGGEAFF.